The sequence of this T cell receptor (beta chain) was determined in a study of blood T cell repertoires in COVID-19. Overall study context: Nucleic acid was either cDNA or gDNA, and it came from T cells, B-cell-depleted T cells, or PBMCs.

The authors' processing: Reference gene primer amplification yielded estimated nucleated cell counts. TCRdb keeps only in-frame clones here, not all; method: immunoSEQ multiplex PCR. V and J calls and clone size are copied from that table; D and trimming were computed from the DNA. The profile covers about 240,000 clones, with roughly 79% appearing a single time and 7.5% taken by the ten largest. Germline-derived CDR1 and CDR2 are MNHNY and SVGAGI (reference sequence). Trimming took off 4 bases at V and 0 bases at J, with 10 bases between the two ends. CDR3 length equals 15 residues. The chain joins TRBV6-6 to TRBJ2-1, with D tentatively TRBD2 (5 bases). Sequenced material: peripheral blood. The sequence was obtained from an elderly woman with COVID-19, enrolled during active disease. CDR3 in amino acids: CASSLASSSYNEQFF. The CDR3 DNA sequence: TGTGCCAGCAGTTTAGCGTCTAGCTCCTACAATGAGCAGTTCTTC.